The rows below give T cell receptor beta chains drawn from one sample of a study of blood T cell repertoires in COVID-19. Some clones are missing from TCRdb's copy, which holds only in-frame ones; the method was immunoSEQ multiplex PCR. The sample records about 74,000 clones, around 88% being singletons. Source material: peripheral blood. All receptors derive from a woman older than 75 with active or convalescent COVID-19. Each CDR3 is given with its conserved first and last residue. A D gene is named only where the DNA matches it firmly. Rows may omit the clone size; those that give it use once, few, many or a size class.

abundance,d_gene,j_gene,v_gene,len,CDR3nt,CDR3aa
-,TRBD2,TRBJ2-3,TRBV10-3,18,TGTGCCACCAGGCCCCTAGCGGGGGGATCGGAGGGCACAGATACGCAGTATTTT,CATRPLAGGSEGTDTQYF
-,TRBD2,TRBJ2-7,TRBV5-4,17,TGTGCCAGCAGTTCCGGACTAGCGGGGGATTACTCCTACGAGCAGTACTTC,CASSSGLAGDYSYEQYF
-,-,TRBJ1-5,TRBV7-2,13,TGTGCCAGCAGCTTAACTAGGGAACAGCCCCAGCATTTT,CASSLTREQPQHF
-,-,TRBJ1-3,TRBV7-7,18,TGTGCCCGAAGCTCCAGGGTGAGGGGGACCCATAATGGAAACACCATATATTTT,CARSSRVRGTHNGNTIYF
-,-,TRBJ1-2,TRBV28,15,TGTGCCAGCAGTTATATAGGGGGAGAGAACTATGGCTACACCTTC,CASSYIGGENYGYTF
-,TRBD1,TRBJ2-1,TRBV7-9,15,TGTGCCAGCAGCCCCCAGGGGGCTACTTACAATGAGCAGTTCTTC,CASSPQGATYNEQFF
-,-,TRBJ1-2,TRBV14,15,TGTGCCAGCAGCCAAGAGCCTGGACAGCTCTATGGCTACACCTTC,CASSQEPGQLYGYTF
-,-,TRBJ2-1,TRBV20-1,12,TGCAGTGCTAGTGATCGGTACAATGAGCAGTTCTTC,CSASDRYNEQFF
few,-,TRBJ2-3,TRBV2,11,TGTGCCAGCAGGAGGGTAGATACGCAGTATTTT,CASRRVDTQYF
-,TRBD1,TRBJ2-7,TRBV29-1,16,TGCAGCGTTGAGGGGAACAGGGGCCGGGGACCCTACGAGCAGTACTTC,CSVEGNRGRGPYEQYF
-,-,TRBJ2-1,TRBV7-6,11,TGTGCCAGCAGCTTATTAGCTCCGCAGTTCTTC,CASSLLAPQFF
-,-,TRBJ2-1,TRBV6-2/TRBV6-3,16,TGTGCCAGCAGTTACGCCCCCAAGAGCTCCTACAATGAGCAGTTCTTC,CASSYAPKSSYNEQFF
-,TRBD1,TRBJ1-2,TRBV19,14,TGTGCCAGTAGTATAGGCAGGGGGCACTATGGCTACACCTTC,CASSIGRGHYGYTF
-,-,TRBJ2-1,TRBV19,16,TGTGCCAGTAGTATAGATCGACGGAGCTCCTACAATGAGCAGTTCTTC,CASSIDRRSSYNEQFF
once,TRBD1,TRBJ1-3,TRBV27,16,TGTGCCAGCAGTCCCTGGGACAGGGCGCTTGGAAACACCATATATTTT,CASSPWDRALGNTIYF
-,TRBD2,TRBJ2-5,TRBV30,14,TGTGCCTGGAGTGCCGGGACTATTCAAGAGACCCAGTACTTC,CAWSAGTIQETQYF
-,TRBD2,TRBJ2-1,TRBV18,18,TGCGCCAGCTCACCGGGGGGGCCGAGCGGGGGATTTTACAATGAGCAGTTCTTC,CASSPGGPSGGFYNEQFF
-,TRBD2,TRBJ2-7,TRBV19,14,TGTGCCAGTAGTATCGGGAGGGCTGCCTACGAGCAGTACTTC,CASSIGRAAYEQYF
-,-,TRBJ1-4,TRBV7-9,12,TGTGCCAGCAGCTCGCAGGGGGAAAAACTGTTTTTT,CASSSQGEKLFF
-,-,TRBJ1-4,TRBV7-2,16,TGTGCCAGCAGCTTTAGACAATCTGCAACTAATGAAAAACTGTTTTTT,CASSFRQSATNEKLFF
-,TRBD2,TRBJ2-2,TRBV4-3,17,TGCGCCAGCAGCCAAGATCTCAGCGGGGGGCGCGGATGGGAGCTGTTTTTT,CASSQDLSGGRGWELFF
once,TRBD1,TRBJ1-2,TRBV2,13,TGTGCCAGCAGTGAAGCTAGACAGGGACCCTTCACCTTC,CASSEARQGPFTF
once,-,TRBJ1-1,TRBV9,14,TGTGCCAGCAGCGTAGTACAGATCTTCGCTGAAGCTTTCTTT,CASSVVQIFAEAFF
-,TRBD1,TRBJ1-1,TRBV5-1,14,TGCGCCAGCAGCTCGGGACAGGGGGGAACTGAAGCTTTCTTT,CASSSGQGGTEAFF
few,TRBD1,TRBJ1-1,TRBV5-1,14,TGCGCCAGCAGCTTACAGGGGGGGAACACTGAAGCTTTCTTT,CASSLQGGNTEAFF
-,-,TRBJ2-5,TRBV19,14,TGTGCCAGTAGGCCTACAGGGAGCCAAGAGACCCAGTACTTC,CASRPTGSQETQYF
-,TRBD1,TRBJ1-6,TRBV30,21,TGTGCCTGGAGTCCCCAAAGGGGTGACAGGGGGCGAACCTCCTATAATTCACCCCTCCACTTT,CAWSPQRGDRGRTSYNSPLHF
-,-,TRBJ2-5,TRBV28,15,TGTGCCAGCAGCTCCCGCGGACTATACCAAGAGACCCAGTACTTC,CASSSRGLYQETQYF
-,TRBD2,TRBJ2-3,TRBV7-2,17,TGTGCCAGCAGCCCCCGACTAGCGGGGGGGCTGACAGATACGCAGTATTTT,CASSPRLAGGLTDTQYF
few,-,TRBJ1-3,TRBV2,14,TGTGCCAGCAAACAGGAAGCCTCTGGAAACACCATATATTTT,CASKQEASGNTIYF
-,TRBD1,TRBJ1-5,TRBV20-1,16,TGCAGTGCTAGTACGGGACAGGGTGGGAGCAATCAGCCCCAGCATTTT,CSASTGQGGSNQPQHF